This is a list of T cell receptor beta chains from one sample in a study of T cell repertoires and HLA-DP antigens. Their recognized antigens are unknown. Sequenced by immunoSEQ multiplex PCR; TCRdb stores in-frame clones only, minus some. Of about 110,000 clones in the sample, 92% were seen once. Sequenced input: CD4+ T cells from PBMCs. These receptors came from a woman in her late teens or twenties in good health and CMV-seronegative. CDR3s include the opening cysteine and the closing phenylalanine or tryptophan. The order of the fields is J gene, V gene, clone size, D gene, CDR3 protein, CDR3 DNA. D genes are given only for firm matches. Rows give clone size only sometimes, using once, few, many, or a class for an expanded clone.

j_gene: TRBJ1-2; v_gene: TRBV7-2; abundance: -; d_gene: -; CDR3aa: CASSFRQGRADYGYTF; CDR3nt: TGTGCCAGCAGCTTCCGCCAGGGGCGCGCGGACTATGGCTACACCTTC
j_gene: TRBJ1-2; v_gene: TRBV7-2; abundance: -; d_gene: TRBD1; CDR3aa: CASSPQGALANYGYTF; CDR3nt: TGTGCCAGCAGCCCTCAGGGGGCCTTAGCTAACTATGGCTACACCTTC
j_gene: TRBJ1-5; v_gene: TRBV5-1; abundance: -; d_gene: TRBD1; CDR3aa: CASSSGTGKDQPQHF; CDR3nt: TGCGCCAGCAGCTCCGGGACAGGGAAAGATCAGCCCCAGCATTTT
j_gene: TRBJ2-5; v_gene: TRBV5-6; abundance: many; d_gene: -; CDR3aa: CASSLGGGGAGETQYF; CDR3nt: TGTGCCAGCAGCTTGGGTGGCGGGGGCGCGGGGGAGACCCAGTACTTC
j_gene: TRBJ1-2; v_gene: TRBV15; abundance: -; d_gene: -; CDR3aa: CATSSDNYGYTF; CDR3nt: TGTGCCACCAGCTCAGACAACTATGGCTACACCTTC
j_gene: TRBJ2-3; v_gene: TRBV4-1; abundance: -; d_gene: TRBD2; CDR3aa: CASSHHGLATFTDTQYF; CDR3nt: TGCGCCAGCAGCCACCATGGACTAGCGACATTTACAGATACGCAGTATTTT
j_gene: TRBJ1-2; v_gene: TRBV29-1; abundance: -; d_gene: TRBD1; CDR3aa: CSVAGTGVFYGYTF; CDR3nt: TGCAGCGTAGCCGGGACAGGGGTTTTCTATGGCTACACCTTC
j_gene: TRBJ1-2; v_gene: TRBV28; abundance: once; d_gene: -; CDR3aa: CASSLVQGTHGYTF; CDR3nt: TGTGCCAGCAGTTTAGTACAGGGTACCCATGGCTACACCTTC
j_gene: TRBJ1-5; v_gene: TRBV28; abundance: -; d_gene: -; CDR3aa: CASSTLWGGGQPQHF; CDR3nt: TGTGCCAGCAGTACCCTTTGGGGGGGTGGGCAGCCCCAGCATTTT
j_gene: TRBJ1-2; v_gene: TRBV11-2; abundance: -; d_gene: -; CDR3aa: CASSLPGRGYTF; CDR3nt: TGTGCCAGCAGCTTACCAGGGAGAGGCTACACCTTC
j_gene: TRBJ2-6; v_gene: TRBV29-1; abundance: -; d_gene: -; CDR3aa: CSVGQISGANVLTF; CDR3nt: TGCAGCGTTGGACAGATCTCTGGGGCCAACGTCCTGACTTTC
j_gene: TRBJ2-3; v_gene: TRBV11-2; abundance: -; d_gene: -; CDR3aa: CASSLRGGRGSTDTQYF; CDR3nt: TGTGCCAGCAGCTTGCGTGGGGGGCGGGGAAGCACAGATACGCAGTATTTT
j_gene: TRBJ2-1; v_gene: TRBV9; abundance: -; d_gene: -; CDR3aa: CASSGDPFPYNEQFF; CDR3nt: TGTGCCAGCAGCGGCGACCCTTTCCCCTACAATGAGCAGTTCTTC
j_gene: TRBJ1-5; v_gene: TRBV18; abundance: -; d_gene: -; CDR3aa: CASSQYREGQPQHF; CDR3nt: TGTGCCAGCTCACAGTACAGAGAAGGTCAGCCCCAGCATTTT
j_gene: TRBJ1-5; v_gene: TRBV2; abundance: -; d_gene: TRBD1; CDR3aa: CASSWDRENQPQHF; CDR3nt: TGTGCCAGCAGTTGGGACAGGGAAAATCAGCCCCAGCATTTT
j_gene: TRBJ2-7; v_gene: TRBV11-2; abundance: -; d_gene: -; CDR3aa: CASSSVVLTEQYF; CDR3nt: TGTGCCAGCAGTTCCGTGGTACTTACCGAGCAGTACTTC
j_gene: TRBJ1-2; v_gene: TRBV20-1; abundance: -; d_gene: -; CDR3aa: CSASSNYGYTF; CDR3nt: TGCAGTGCCTCATCTAACTATGGCTACACCTTC
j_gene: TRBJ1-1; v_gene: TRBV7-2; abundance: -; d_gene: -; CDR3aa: CASSLVVMNTEAFF; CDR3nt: TGTGCCAGCAGCTTAGTGGTAATGAACACTGAAGCTTTCTTT
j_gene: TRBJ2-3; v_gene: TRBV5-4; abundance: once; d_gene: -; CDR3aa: CASSNDGFTDTQYF; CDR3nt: TGTGCCAGCAGCAACGACGGATTCACAGATACGCAGTATTTT